These T cell receptor beta chains were read from a single sample in a study of blood T cell repertoires in COVID-19. Some clones are missing from TCRdb's copy, which holds only in-frame ones; the method was immunoSEQ multiplex PCR. The table has 150,000 or so clones, 60% to 80% seen once; the top ten hold roughly 2.9%. Sequencing was performed on PBMCs or T cells enriched from blood (not recorded which). These receptors were taken from a woman aged 45-65 years who had recovered from COVID-19. Each CDR3 is given with its conserved first and last residue. A D gene is named only where the DNA matches it firmly. The size of a clone is reported for some rows only, either as once, few or many, or as a class for expanded clones.

D gene	J gene	CDR3 length	V gene	clone size	CDR3 DNA	CDR3 protein
TRBD1	TRBJ1-4	13	TRBV19	NA	TGTGCCAGTATGAAGACAGGGGAGGAAAAACTGTTTTTT	CASMKTGEEKLFF
NA	TRBJ1-1	13	TRBV11-3	NA	TGTGCCAGCAGCCTAGGGAGGGTTACTGAAGCTTTCTTT	CASSLGRVTEAFF
TRBD2	TRBJ2-7	17	TRBV5-1	NA	TGCGCCAGCAGCCGGACTAGCGGGGGGTTGAGCTCCTACGAGCAGTACTTC	CASSRTSGGLSSYEQYF
TRBD1	TRBJ1-5	16	TRBV30	NA	TGTGCCTGGAGTGTACGGGGGACAGTTTTTAATCAGCCCCAGCATTTT	CAWSVRGTVFNQPQHF
NA	TRBJ1-2	12	TRBV6-5	few	TGTGCCAGCAGTACAGGGCAGCTTGGCTACACCTTC	CASSTGQLGYTF
TRBD1	TRBJ1-5	14	TRBV18	NA	TGTGCCAGCTCACCAGCAGGGGGAAATCAGCCCCAGCATTTT	CASSPAGGNQPQHF
TRBD2	TRBJ2-3	15	TRBV7-3	NA	TGTGCCAGCAGCGATCTAGCGGGAGTAACAGATACGCAGTATTTT	CASSDLAGVTDTQYF
TRBD1	TRBJ2-7	14	TRBV6-1	NA	TGTGCCAGCAGTGAACGGACAGGGTCCTACGAGCAGTACTTC	CASSERTGSYEQYF
TRBD1	TRBJ1-5	16	TRBV6-1	once	TGTGCCAGCAGTGAATCGACAGGGGGCACAGGGCAGCCCCAGCATTTT	CASSESTGGTGQPQHF
NA	TRBJ1-5	16	TRBV27	NA	TGTGCCAGCAGTTTAGGCGGACTGCTTAGCAATCAGCCCCAGCATTTT	CASSLGGLLSNQPQHF
TRBD2	TRBJ2-5	15	TRBV7-3	NA	TGTGCCAGCAGCTTAACAGCGGGGGGTGCAGAGACCCAGTACTTC	CASSLTAGGAETQYF
TRBD1	TRBJ1-3	14	TRBV6-6	few	TGTGCCAGCAGATCTCAGGGGGCTGAGAACACCATATATTTT	CASRSQGAENTIYF
TRBD1	TRBJ2-4	15	TRBV19	once	TGTGCCAGTAGTACGTCCGGGACAGGGGCGAACATTCAGTACTTC	CASSTSGTGANIQYF
NA	TRBJ1-1	18	TRBV5-4	NA	TGTGCCAGCAGCCCGAGGGTTGTCCCCAGGGGACTAGGGACTGAAGCTTTCTTT	CASSPRVVPRGLGTEAFF
NA	TRBJ1-5	13	TRBV30	once	TGTGCCTGGAGTACACGATCCAATCAGCCCCAGCATTTT	CAWSTRSNQPQHF
NA	TRBJ1-1	15	TRBV9	once	TGTGCCAGCAGCGTAGCTACTTCCGGGTTCACTGAAGCTTTCTTT	CASSVATSGFTEAFF
TRBD2	TRBJ2-5	17	TRBV29-1	NA	TGCAGCGTTGGCGACAGCTTGGGCGGGGGAACCAAAGAGACCCAGTACTTC	CSVGDSLGGGTKETQYF
NA	TRBJ1-2	14	TRBV2	NA	TGTGCCGAGGGAGGGCAAGGGGCTCCTCTTGGCTACACCTTC	CAEGGQGAPLGYTF
TRBD1	TRBJ1-4	17	TRBV7-8	NA	TGTGCCAGCAGCTTAGCTTCGCCGGACAGGGTGAATGAAAAACTGTTTTTT	CASSLASPDRVNEKLFF
TRBD2	TRBJ2-1	17	TRBV5-1	few	TGCGCCAGCAGCTTGGCCTATCAGCGGGGCCAAACGGGTGAGCAGTTCTTC	CASSLAYQRGQTGEQFF
TRBD1	TRBJ1-6	15	TRBV6-5	NA	TGTGCCAGCAGTTCCCAGGGGGATTTCACTTCACCCCTCCACTTT	CASSSQGDFTSPLHF
NA	TRBJ1-6	15	TRBV4-2	NA	TGTGCCAGCAGCGTACAGGGTAGGGATGATTCACCCCTCCACTTT	CASSVQGRDDSPLHF
TRBD1	TRBJ1-1	15	TRBV7-9	NA	TGTGCCAGCAGTTCTACGGACAGGAGGAACACTGAAGCTTTCTTT	CASSSTDRRNTEAFF
NA	TRBJ1-1	13	TRBV18	NA	TGTGCCAGCTCACAGGACTGGAGAACTGAAGCTTTCTTT	CASSQDWRTEAFF
NA	TRBJ2-3	15	TRBV5-1	NA	TGCGCCAGCAGCTTTGGACTTACTTACACAGATACGCAGTATTTT	CASSFGLTYTDTQYF
NA	TRBJ1-2	13	TRBV2	NA	TGTGCCAGTAGAGTAGGGGGGGGCAACGGCTACACCTTC	CASRVGGGNGYTF
TRBD1	TRBJ1-2	15	TRBV5-1	few	TGCGCCAGCAGTAACCCCGGACAGGAACGATATGGCTACACCTTC	CASSNPGQERYGYTF
TRBD1	TRBJ2-1	16	TRBV28	NA	TGTGCCAGCAGTTCCCTTGGACAGGGGCCAGGGAATGAGCAGTTCTTC	CASSSLGQGPGNEQFF
NA	TRBJ2-7	16	TRBV9	NA	TGTGCCAGCAGCCCCGCCCCTCCCAGGCCTGTCTACGAGCAGTACTTC	CASSPAPPRPVYEQYF
TRBD1	TRBJ1-1	14	TRBV7-3	few	TGTGCCAGCAGCTTATTAGGGGGCGGCACTGAAGCTTTCTTT	CASSLLGGGTEAFF
TRBD1	TRBJ1-2	13	TRBV6-5	NA	TGTGCGGGAAACAGGGGAACTAACTATGGCTACACCTTC	CAGNRGTNYGYTF
TRBD1	TRBJ1-2	16	TRBV19	NA	TGTGCCAGTAGGGGGATGGGACAGGGGTTCGGCTATGGCTACACCTTC	CASRGMGQGFGYGYTF
NA	TRBJ2-1	13	TRBV3-1/TRBV3-2	few	TGTGCCAGCAGGCAAGACTACTACAATGAGCAGTTCTTC	CASRQDYYNEQFF
TRBD1	TRBJ2-3	15	TRBV19	few	TGTGCCAGTAGCCTAAGGGGACAGGGCACAGATACGCAGTATTTT	CASSLRGQGTDTQYF
NA	TRBJ1-3	14	TRBV9	NA	TGTGCCAGCAGCGTAGACGGTCAGGGGAACACCATATATTTT	CASSVDGQGNTIYF
NA	TRBJ2-1	11	TRBV20-1	NA	TGCAGTGCAGAGACTTACAATGAGCAGTTCTTC	CSAETYNEQFF
NA	TRBJ2-3	15	TRBV7-2	NA	TGTGCCAGCAGCTTACCCGAAACCCTTAGGGGTACGCAGTATTTT	CASSLPETLRGTQYF
NA	TRBJ1-2	12	TRBV6-5	once	TGTGCCAGCACCGACGGGGGGCTTGGCTACACCTTC	CASTDGGLGYTF
NA	TRBJ1-2	14	TRBV7-8	NA	TGTGCCAGCAGCCCAACGGGGGGCTTCTATGGCTACACCTTC	CASSPTGGFYGYTF
NA	TRBJ1-4	15	TRBV6-5	NA	TGTGCCAGCAGTTACTCGGACAGTTCTAATGAAAAACTGTTTTTT	CASSYSDSSNEKLFF
NA	TRBJ2-2	14	TRBV28	NA	TGTGCCAGCAGTTCCCCTACTTACACCGGGGAGCTGTTTTTT	CASSSPTYTGELFF
NA	TRBJ1-6	17	TRBV2	NA	TGTGCCAGCAGTGAAGCGCTTCCGGGACACTATAATTCACCCCTCCACTTT	CASSEALPGHYNSPLHF
NA	TRBJ2-2	15	TRBV5-1	NA	TGCGCCAGCAGCCCCGGGTCCACCCCTACCGGGGAGCTGTTTTTT	CASSPGSTPTGELFF